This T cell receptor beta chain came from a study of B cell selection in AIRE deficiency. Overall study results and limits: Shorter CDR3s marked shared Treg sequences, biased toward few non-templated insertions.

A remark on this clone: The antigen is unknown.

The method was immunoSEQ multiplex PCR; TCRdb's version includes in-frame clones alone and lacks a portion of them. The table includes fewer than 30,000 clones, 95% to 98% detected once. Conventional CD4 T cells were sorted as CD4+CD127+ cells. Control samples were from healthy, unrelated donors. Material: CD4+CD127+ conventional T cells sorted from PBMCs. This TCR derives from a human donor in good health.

The CDR3 protein is CASSLSSIPQGFSYNSPLHF. In nucleotides, the CDR3 is TGTGCCAGCAGTTTATCGTCGATACCCCAGGGATTCTCCTATAATTCACCCCTCCACTTT. V usage is TRBV27 and J usage is TRBJ1-6; D is perhaps TRBD1 (5 bases). CDR1 and CDR2 from the germline V gene are MNHEY and SMNVEV (reference sequence). Trimming pared 0 bases from V and 0 bases from J, leaving 18 bases between. The length of the CDR3 is 20 residues.